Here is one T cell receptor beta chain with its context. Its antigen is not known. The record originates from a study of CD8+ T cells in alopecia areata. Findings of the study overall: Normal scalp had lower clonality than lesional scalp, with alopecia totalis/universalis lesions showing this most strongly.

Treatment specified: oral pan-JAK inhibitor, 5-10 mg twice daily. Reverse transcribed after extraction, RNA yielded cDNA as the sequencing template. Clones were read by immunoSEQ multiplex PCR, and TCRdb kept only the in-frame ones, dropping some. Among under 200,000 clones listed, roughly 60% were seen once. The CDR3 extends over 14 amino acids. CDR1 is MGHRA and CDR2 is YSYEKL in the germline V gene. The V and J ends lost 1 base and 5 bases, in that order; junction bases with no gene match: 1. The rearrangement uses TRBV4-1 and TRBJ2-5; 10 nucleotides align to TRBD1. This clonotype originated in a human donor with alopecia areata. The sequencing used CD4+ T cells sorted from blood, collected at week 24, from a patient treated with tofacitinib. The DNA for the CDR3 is TGCGCCAGCAGCCAAGGGACAGGGGGGGAGACCCAGTACTTC. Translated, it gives CASSQGTGGETQYF.